One sample yielded the 14 T cell receptor beta chains listed below, sequenced in a study of cytomegalovirus exposure and HLA in healthy donors. The PCR was carried out with 60 Vbeta primers and 13 Jbeta primers. Produced via immunoSEQ multiplex PCR; TCRdb's table is partial and in-frame only. The sample has 110,000 to 150,000 clones, about 80% seen once. Sequencing was carried out using PBMCs. These receptor sequences come from a man aged 35 to 55 in good health and CMV-seropositive.

The V gene is TRBV18, the J gene TRBJ2-7; 10 nucleotides match TRBD1. The CDR3 runs 14 residues. The germline gives CDR1 KGHSH, CDR2 LQKENI. The V gene end was trimmed by 3 bases and the J gene end by 3 bases; junction bases not matched to a gene: 2. CDR3 region: CASSPGTGDYEQYF. In DNA, the CDR3 is TGTGCCAGCTCACCCGGGACAGGGGACTACGAGCAGTACTTC.

This chain connects TRBV9 to TRBJ2-3; TRBD1 agrees at 9 bases. CDR1 and CDR2 (germline): SGDLS, YYNGEE. The V gene end was trimmed by 4 bases and the J gene end by 2 bases; junction bases not matched to a gene: 20. The CDR3 length is 20 residues. Here the CDR3 reads CASSPPPGQGPSADTDTQYF. In DNA form, the CDR3 reads TGTGCCAGCAGCCCGCCCCCGGGACAGGGACCCTCAGCCGACACAGATACGCAGTATTTT.

The chain employs TRBV7-9 and TRBJ2-2, with D possibly matching TRBD2 (6 bases). V dropped 5 bases and J dropped 5 bases, with 18 bases sitting between them. The CDR3 has 16 residues. CDR1 and CDR2 from the germline V gene are SEHNR and FQNEAQ (reference sequence). The CDR3 region is CASSGRRPGDTGELFF. The CDR3 coding sequence is TGTGCCAGCAGCGGAAGACGTCCGGGGGATACCGGGGAGCTGTTTTTT.

The rearrangement links TRBV15 to TRBJ1-1, with 7 bases identical to TRBD1. V dropped 0 bases and J dropped 4; count of bases not matched to a gene: 2. The CDR3 loop spans 14 amino acids. In germline, CDR1 is LNHNV, CDR2 YYDKDF (reference sequence). CDR3 loop: CATSRDQGGTEAFF. Written as DNA, the CDR3 is TGTGCCACCAGCAGAGATCAGGGGGGCACTGAAGCTTTCTTT.

The chain has TRBV11-2 and TRBJ1-1, with 7 bases that match TRBD1. J lost 3 bases, V lost 5 bases, and 18 bases had no gene match. Germline CDR1 is SGHAT and CDR2 is FQNNGV. This CDR3 is built from 18 residues. In DNA form, the CDR3 reads TGTGCCAGCAGCCGATCGGGGGAGTCTCAGGGGGAGGACACTGAAGCTTTCTTT. It translates to CASSRSGESQGEDTEAFF.

The V gene is TRBV27, the J gene TRBJ2-7, with 10 bases matching TRBD1. Trimming took 3 bases from V and 4 from J; bases not matched to a gene: 9. Germline assignment: CDR1 MNHEY and CDR2 SMNVEV (reference sequence). The CDR3 contains 16 residues. The CDR3 region is CASSFVGTGAFYEQYF. CDR3 bases: TGTGCCAGCAGTTTCGTTGGGACAGGGGCCTTTTACGAGCAGTACTTC.

CDR3: CSVEAGVNTEAFF. The CDR3 region has the DNA TGCAGCGTTGAAGCCGGGGTGAACACTGAAGCTTTCTTT. This chain joins TRBV29-1 and TRBJ1-1; D gene unclear. CDR1 SQVTM and CDR2 ANQGSEA come from the germline V gene. The CDR3 spans 13 residues. V lost 1 base and J 0 bases, leaving 6 bases between the germline ends. Based on the CDR3 plus reference TRBV29-1 and TRBJ1-1, the full variable domain is SAVISQKPSRDICQRGTSLTIQCQVDSQVTMMFWYRQQPGQSLTLIATANQGSEATYESGFVIDKFPISRPNLTFSTLTVSNMSPEDSSIYLCSVEAGVNTEAFFGQGTRLTVV.

The V and J genes are TRBV7-2 and TRBJ2-3; 10 bases fit TRBD1. V lost 6 bases to trimming and J lost 1 base; unmatched junction nucleotides: 10. Per germline, CDR1 SGHTA and CDR2 FQGNSA. The CDR3 is 17 residues long. The chain's CDR3 is CASRTLPGQGRTDTQYF. The CDR3 DNA reads as TGTGCCAGCAGGACTCTCCCGGGACAGGGGCGCACAGATACGCAGTATTTT.

The table lists this clone with a count of one. The rearrangement uses TRBV6-5 and TRBJ1-2; 7 nucleotides align to TRBD1. With 10 bases clipped from V and 2 bases from J, the junction kept 4 bases outside the gene matches. The CDR3 runs 12 residues. Germline values: CDR1 MNHEY, CDR2 SVGAGI. CDR3: CATSTGNYGYTF. As DNA, the CDR3 is TGTGCCACCTCGACAGGGAACTATGGCTACACCTTC.

The chain recombines TRBV21-1 with TRBJ2-2; the DNA was not compared with TRBD1, the D call given in the table. TRBV21-1 is described as a pseudogene. The CDR3 runs 15 residues. The CDR3 reads CASSKVIRGDGELFF. Here the CDR3 DNA reads TGTGCCAGCAGCAAAGTAATCAGGGGTGACGGGGAGCTGTTTTTT.

The chain uses TRBV6-6 and TRBJ1-5; TRBD1 agrees at 9 bases. CDR3 size: 15 residues. Trimming at V came to 7 bases and at J to 8 bases, leaving 12 bases not matched to a gene. Germline V gene data show CDR1 as MNHNY and CDR2 as SVGAGI (reference sequence). The CDR3 is CASTPRTGESEPQHF. In DNA, the CDR3 is TGTGCCAGCACTCCGAGGACAGGGGAAAGTGAGCCCCAGCATTTT.

This rearrangement joins TRBV6-1 to TRBJ2-2, with 8 bases identical to TRBD1. The CDR3 is 16 amino acids. V dropped 2 bases and J dropped 4; count of bases not matched to a gene: 6. The V gene's germline CDR1 is MNHNS and CDR2 SASEGT. CDR3: CASSEKGQGFTGELFF. DNA of the CDR3: TGTGCCAGCAGTGAAAAAGGACAGGGATTCACCGGGGAGCTGTTTTTT.

The genes are TRBV30 and TRBJ1-1; a weak D match, TRBD1 (5 bases). CDR3 length: 17 residues. CDR1 is GTSNPN, CDR2 SVGIG, per germline (reference sequence). The V end lost 0 bases, the J end lost 4 bases, and 21 bases lay between the germline ends. The CDR3 DNA reads TGTGCCTGGAGTGTACCCCTCAGGGCCACCCACGGCACTGAAGCTTTCTTT. Amino acid sequence: CAWSVPLRATHGTEAFF.

V gene TRBV5-1 combines with J gene TRBJ2-5, with 10 bases that match TRBD2. The CDR3 has 14 amino acids. Germline V gives CDR1 SGHRS, CDR2 YFSETQ. J lost 11 bases, V lost 3 bases, and 10 bases had no gene match. The CDR3 bases are TGCGCCAGCAGCTCTCTAGCGGGAGTCCAGGAGCAGTACTTC. This encodes CASSSLAGVQEQYF. The full variable domain, with the rest looked up from reference TRBV5-1 and TRBJ2-5, is KAGVTQTPRYLIKTRGQQVTLSCSPISGHRSVSWYQQTPGQGLQFLFEYFSETQRNKGNFPGRFSGRQFSNSRSEMNVSTLELGDSALYLCASSSLAGVQEQYFGPGTRLLVL.